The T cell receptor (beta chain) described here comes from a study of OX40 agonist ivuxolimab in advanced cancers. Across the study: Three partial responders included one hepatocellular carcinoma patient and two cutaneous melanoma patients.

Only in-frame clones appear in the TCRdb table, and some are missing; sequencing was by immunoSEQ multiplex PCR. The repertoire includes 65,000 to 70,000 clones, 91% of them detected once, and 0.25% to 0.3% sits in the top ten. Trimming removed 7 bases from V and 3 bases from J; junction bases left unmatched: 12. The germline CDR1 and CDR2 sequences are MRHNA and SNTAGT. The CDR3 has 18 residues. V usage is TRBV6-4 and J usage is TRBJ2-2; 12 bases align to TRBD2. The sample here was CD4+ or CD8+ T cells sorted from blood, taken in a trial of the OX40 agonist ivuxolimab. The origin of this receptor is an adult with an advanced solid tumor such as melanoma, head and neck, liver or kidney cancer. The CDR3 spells CASTPSGTSGFYTGELFF. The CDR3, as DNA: TGTGCCAGCACCCCTTCGGGGACTAGCGGGTTTTACACCGGGGAGCTGTTTTTT.